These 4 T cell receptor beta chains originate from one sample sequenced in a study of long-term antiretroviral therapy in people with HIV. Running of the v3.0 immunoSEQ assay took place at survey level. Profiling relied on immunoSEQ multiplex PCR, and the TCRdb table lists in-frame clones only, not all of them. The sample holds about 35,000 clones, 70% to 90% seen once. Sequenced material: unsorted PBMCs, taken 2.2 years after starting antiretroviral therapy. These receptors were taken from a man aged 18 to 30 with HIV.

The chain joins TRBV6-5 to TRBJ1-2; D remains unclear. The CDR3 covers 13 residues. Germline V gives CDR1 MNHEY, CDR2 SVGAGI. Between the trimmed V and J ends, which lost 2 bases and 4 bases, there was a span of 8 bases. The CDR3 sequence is CASSYGRTYGYTF. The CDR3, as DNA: TGTGCCAGCAGTTACGGGCGGACCTATGGCTACACCTTC.

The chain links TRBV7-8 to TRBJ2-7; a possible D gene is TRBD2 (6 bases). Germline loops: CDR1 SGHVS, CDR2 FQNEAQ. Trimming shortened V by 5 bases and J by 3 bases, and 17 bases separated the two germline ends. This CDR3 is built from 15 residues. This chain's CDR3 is CASSPRGSANYEQYF. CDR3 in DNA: TGTGCCAGCAGCCCCCGGGGGAGCGCGAACTACGAGCAGTACTTC.

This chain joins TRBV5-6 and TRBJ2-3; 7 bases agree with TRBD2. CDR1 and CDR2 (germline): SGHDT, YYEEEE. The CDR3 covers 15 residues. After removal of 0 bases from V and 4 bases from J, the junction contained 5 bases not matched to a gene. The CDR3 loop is CASSLGGSPPDTQYF. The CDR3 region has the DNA TGTGCCAGCAGCTTGGGCGGGAGCCCCCCAGATACGCAGTATTTT.

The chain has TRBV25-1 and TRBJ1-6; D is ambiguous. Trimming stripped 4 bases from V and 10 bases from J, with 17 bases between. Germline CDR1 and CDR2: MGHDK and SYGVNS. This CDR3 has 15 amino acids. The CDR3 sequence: CASSGWGGPGSPLHF. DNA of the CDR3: TGTGCCAGCAGTGGTTGGGGAGGTCCGGGCTCACCCCTCCACTTT.